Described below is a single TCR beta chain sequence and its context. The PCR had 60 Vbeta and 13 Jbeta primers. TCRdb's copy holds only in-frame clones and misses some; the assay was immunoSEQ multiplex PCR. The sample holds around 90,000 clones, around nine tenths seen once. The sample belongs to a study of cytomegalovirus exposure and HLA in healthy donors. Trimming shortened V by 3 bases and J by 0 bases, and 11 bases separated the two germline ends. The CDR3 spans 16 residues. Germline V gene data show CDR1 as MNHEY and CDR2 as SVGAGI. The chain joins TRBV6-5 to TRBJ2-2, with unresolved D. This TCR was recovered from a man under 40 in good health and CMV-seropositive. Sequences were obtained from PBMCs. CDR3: CASSYVSVANTGELFF. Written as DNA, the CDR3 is TGTGCCAGCAGTTATGTCTCGGTAGCGAACACCGGGGAGCTGTTTTTT.